The 5 T cell receptor beta chains reported below all come from one sample, sequenced in a study of cytomegalovirus exposure and HLA in healthy donors. The PCR ran on 60 Vbeta and 13 Jbeta primers. Produced via immunoSEQ multiplex PCR; TCRdb's table is partial and in-frame only. The sample carries hundreds of thousands of clones, approximately 90% recorded once. Sequencing used PBMCs. The receptors come from a woman aged 18-35 years in good health and CMV-seronegative.

The rearrangement joins TRBV7-2 to TRBJ1-6; D is perhaps TRBD1 (6 bases). The germline V gene encodes CDR1 SGHTA and CDR2 FQGNSA. V lost 2 bases and J lost 7, with 9 bases in between. This CDR3 has 14 amino acids. The CDR3, as DNA: TGTGCCAGCAGCTTAACAGGGCTGAATTCACCCCTCCACTTT. Protein product: CASSLTGLNSPLHF.

This chain links TRBV5-4 with TRBJ2-1, with D perhaps TRBD2 (6 bases). The germline V gene encodes CDR1 SGHNT and CDR2 YYREEE (reference sequence). The V gene lost 0 bases and the J gene lost 9 bases, with 13 bases spanning the gap. The CDR3 has 14 amino acids. CDR3 protein: CASSLGEFSGEQFF. The CDR3 region has the DNA TGTGCCAGCAGCTTGGGAGAATTTAGCGGTGAGCAGTTCTTC.

The chain carries TRBV4-1 and TRBJ2-7; D is perhaps TRBD2 (5 bases). Germline V CDR1 and CDR2: MGHRA, YSYEKL. The CDR3 length is 16 residues. V was pared by 4 bases and J by 0 bases, with 16 bases between. CDR3 sequence (DNA): TGCGCCAGCAGCCCCCGCGGGCGCCAGTCCTCCTACGAGCAGTACTTC. This encodes CASSPRGRQSSYEQYF.

The rearrangement joins TRBV29-1 to TRBJ1-2; D not certain. Per germline, CDR1 SQVTM and CDR2 ANQGSEA. The CDR3 has 12 residues. Trimming left V 5 bases short and J 6 bases short, with 13 bases between. The CDR3 DNA sequence: TGCAGCGTTAATTCGGGTATCCATGGCTACACCTTC. Its protein is CSVNSGIHGYTF.

Comments on this clone: Additional DNA sequences in this sample encode the identical CDR3. The rearrangement uses TRBV7-9 and TRBJ2-3; 8 bases line up with TRBD2. Looked up from germline, CDR1 is SEHNR and CDR2 is FQNEAQ (reference sequence). CDR3 length equals 13 residues. V lost 4 bases, J lost 3 bases, and 0 bases stayed unmatched. The CDR3 DNA reads as TGTGCCAGCAGCTCTAGCGGGACAGATACGCAGTATTTT. Translating it yields CASSSSGTDTQYF.